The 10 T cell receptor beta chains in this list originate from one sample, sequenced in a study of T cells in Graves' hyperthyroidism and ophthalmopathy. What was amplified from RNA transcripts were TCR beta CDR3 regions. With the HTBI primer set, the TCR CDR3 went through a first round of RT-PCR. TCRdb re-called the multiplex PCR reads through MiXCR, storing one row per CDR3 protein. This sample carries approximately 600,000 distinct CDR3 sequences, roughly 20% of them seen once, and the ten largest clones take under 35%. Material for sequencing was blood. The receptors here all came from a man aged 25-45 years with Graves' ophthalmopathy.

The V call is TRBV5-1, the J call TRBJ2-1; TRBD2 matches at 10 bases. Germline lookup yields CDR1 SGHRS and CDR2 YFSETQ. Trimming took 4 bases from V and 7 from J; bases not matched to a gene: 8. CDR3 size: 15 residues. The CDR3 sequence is CASSPLAGERNEQFF. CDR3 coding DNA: TGCGCCAGCAGCCCTCTAGCGGGAGAACGTAATGAGCAGTTCTTC.

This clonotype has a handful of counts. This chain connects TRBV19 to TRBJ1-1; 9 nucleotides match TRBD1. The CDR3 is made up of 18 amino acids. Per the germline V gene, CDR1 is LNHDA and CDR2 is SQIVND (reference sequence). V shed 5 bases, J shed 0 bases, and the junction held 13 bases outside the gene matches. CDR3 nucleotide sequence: TGTGCCAGTAGTGATCTCGGGACAGGGAGTTCGATGAACACTGAAGCTTTCTTT. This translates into CASSDLGTGSSMNTEAFF.

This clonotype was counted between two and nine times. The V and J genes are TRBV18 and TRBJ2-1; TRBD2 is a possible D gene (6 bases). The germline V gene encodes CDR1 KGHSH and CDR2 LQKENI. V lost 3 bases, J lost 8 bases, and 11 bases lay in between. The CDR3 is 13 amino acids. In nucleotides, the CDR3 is TGTGCCAGCTCACCCGGCGGGGTCTATGAGCAGTTCTTC. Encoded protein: CASSPGGVYEQFF.

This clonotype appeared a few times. The CDR3 coding sequence is TGTGCCAGTCCGGCTAACACCGGGGAGCTGTTTTTT. Amino acid sequence: CASPANTGELFF. This rearrangement joins TRBV19 to TRBJ2-2; D remains unclear. Germline-derived CDR1 and CDR2 are LNHDA and SQIVND (reference sequence). The CDR3 runs 12 residues. Trimming pared 8 bases from V and 2 bases from J, leaving 6 bases between. The full variable domain, with the rest looked up from reference TRBV19 and TRBJ2-2, is DGGITQSPKYLFRKEGQNVTLSCEQNLNHDAMYWYRQDPGQGLRLIYYSQIVNDFQKGDIAEGYSVSREKKESFPLTVTSAQKNPTAFYLCASPANTGELFFGEGSRLTVL.

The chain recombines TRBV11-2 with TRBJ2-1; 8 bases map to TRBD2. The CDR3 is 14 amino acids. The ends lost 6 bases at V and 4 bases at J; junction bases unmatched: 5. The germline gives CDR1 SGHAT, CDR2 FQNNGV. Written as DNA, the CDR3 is TGTGCCAGCAGGCTAGCGGGCCCTTACAATGAGCAGTTCTTC. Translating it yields CASRLAGPYNEQFF.

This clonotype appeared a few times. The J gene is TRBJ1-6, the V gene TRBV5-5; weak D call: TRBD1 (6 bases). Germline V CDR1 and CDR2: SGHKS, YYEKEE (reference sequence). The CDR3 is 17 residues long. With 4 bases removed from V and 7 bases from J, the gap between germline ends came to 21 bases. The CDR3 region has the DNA TGTGCCAGCAGCGAACCGGGACACGGGACAATAAATTCACCCCTCCACTTT. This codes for CASSEPGHGTINSPLHF. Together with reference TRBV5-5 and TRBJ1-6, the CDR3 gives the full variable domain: DAGVTQSPTHLIKTRGQQVTLRCSPISGHKSVSWYQQVLGQGPQFIFQYYEKEERGRGNFPDRFSARQFPNYSSELNVNALLLGDSALYLCASSEPGHGTINSPLHFGNGTRLTVT.

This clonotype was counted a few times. CDR3 sequence: CASSPRTGTSSYEQYF. The CDR3 DNA reads as TGCGCCAGCAGCCCCCGGACAGGCACGAGCTCCTACGAGCAGTACTTC. The chain couples TRBV4-1 to TRBJ2-7; the match to TRBD1 covers 7 bases. In germline, CDR1 is MGHRA, CDR2 YSYEKL. V shed 4 bases and J 0 bases; nucleotides not matched to a gene: 9. CDR3 length: 16 amino acids.

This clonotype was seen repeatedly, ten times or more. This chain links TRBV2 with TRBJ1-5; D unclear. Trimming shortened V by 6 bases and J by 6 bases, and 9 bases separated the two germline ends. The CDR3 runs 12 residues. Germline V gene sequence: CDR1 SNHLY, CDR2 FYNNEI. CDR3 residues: CASRAFGQPQHF. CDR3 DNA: TGTGCCAGCAGGGCGTTTGGTCAGCCCCAGCATTTT.

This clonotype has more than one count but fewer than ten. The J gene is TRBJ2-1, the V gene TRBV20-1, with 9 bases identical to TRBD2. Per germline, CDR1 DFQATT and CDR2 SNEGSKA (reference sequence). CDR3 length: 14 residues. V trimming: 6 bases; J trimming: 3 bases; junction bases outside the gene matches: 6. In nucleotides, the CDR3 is TGCAGTGCCGAGACTAGCGGCTTCTACAATGAGCAGTTCTTC. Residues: CSAETSGFYNEQFF.

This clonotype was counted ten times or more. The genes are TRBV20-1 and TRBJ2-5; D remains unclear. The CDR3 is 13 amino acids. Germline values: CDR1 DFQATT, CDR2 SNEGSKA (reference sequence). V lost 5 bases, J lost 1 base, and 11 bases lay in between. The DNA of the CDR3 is TGCAGTGCTTCCGACACTTTCCAAGAGACCCAGTACTTC. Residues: CSASDTFQETQYF.